The rows below give T cell receptor beta chains drawn from one sample of a study of control samples from healthy donors and cancer patients. The protocol was immunoSEQ multiplex PCR, while the TCRdb copy is restricted to in-frame clones and leaves out a portion. The data contain around 150,000 clones, around nine tenths of them singletons. Sequencing was carried out using blood. The receptor set was obtained from a man younger than 40 in good health. Both conserved end residues are part of each CDR3. The D gene is left open where the match is weak. Where a row states a size, it is once, few, many or the class of an expanded clone; other rows omit it.

cdr3_aa cdr3_nt clone_size j_call cdr3_length v_call d_call
CASSLYSTGALEAFF TGTGCCAGCAGCTTATACAGCACAGGGGCCCTGGAAGCTTTCTTT medium-sized TRBJ1-1 15 TRBV7-2 TRBD1
CASSEGNTREQYF TGTGCCAGCAGTGAGGGGAATACGAGGGAGCAGTACTTC NA TRBJ2-7 13 TRBV6-1 NA
CASSEEGRLNYGYTF TGTGCCAGCAGTGAAGAGGGCAGATTAAACTATGGCTACACCTTC NA TRBJ1-2 15 TRBV6-1 NA
CASRGQGFRSPLHF TGTGCCAGCAGGGGACAGGGGTTTAGATCACCCCTCCACTTT once TRBJ1-6 14 TRBV6-5 TRBD1
CASSASGDTIYF TGTGCCAGCAGTGCGTCCGGTGACACCATATATTTT NA TRBJ1-3 12 TRBV2 NA
CASSLQGNEQFF TGTGCCAGCAGCCTCCAGGGAAATGAGCAGTTCTTC NA TRBJ2-1 12 TRBV13 NA
CASKALSGGLFF TGTGCCAGCAAAGCGCTCTCCGGGGGGCTGTTTTTT NA TRBJ2-2 12 TRBV25-1 NA
CASRKGPPNTEAFF TGTGCCAGCAGAAAGGGACCACCGAACACTGAAGCTTTCTTT NA TRBJ1-1 14 TRBV3-1/TRBV3-2 NA
CASKSTGQVMEQYF TGTGCCAGTAAAAGCACAGGACAGGTCATGGAGCAGTACTTC once TRBJ2-7 14 TRBV19 TRBD1
CASSLGGRGGEQYF TGTGCCAGCAGCTTAGGGGGTCGGGGCGGCGAGCAGTACTTC NA TRBJ2-7 14 TRBV7-2 NA
CASNSQTNYGYTF TGTGCCAGCAATAGCCAAACTAACTATGGCTACACCTTC NA TRBJ1-2 13 TRBV25-1 NA
CASSLGMTGIDEQYF TGTGCCAGCAGCTTAGGGATGACAGGGATCGACGAGCAGTACTTC NA TRBJ2-7 15 TRBV7-9 TRBD1
CATSRDKNEKLFF TGTGCCACCAGCAGAGACAAGAATGAAAAACTGTTTTTT NA TRBJ1-4 13 TRBV15 NA
CASSTRAGGTYEQYF TGTGCCAGCAGTACCCGAGCGGGAGGGACCTACGAGCAGTACTTC NA TRBJ2-7 15 TRBV6-5 TRBD2
CASSYIRDNYEQYF TGTGCCAGCAGTTACATCCGGGACAACTACGAGCAGTACTTC NA TRBJ2-7 14 TRBV6-2/TRBV6-3 NA
CASSSRLAGGQFF TGTGCCAGCAGCTCGCGACTAGCGGGAGGACAGTTCTTC once TRBJ2-1 13 TRBV11-2 TRBD2
CASTELENTEAFF TGTGCCAGCACAGAGTTGGAGAACACTGAAGCTTTCTTT NA TRBJ1-1 13 TRBV2 NA
CASSLGQQLYEQYF TGTGCCAGCAGCTTAGGGCAGCAGCTATACGAGCAGTACTTC few TRBJ2-7 14 TRBV7-6 NA
CASSQRGGTDTQYF TGTGCCAGCAGCCAACGAGGGGGCACAGATACGCAGTATTTT NA TRBJ2-3 14 TRBV3-1/TRBV3-2 NA
CASSPLSAGNQPQHF TGTGCCAGCAGCCCCCTGAGCGCAGGGAATCAGCCCCAGCATTTT NA TRBJ1-5 15 TRBV6-5 NA
CASSRYSGGKETQYF TGTGCCAGCAGCCGCTACAGCGGGGGGAAAGAGACCCAGTACTTC NA TRBJ2-5 15 TRBV7-9 TRBD2
CASSLETGGRGTQYF TGTGCCAGCAGCTTGGAGACAGGGGGCCGCGGGACCCAGTACTTC NA TRBJ2-5 15 TRBV5-4 TRBD1
CASSLTNQPQHF TGTGCCAGCAGTTTAACAAATCAGCCCCAGCATTTT NA TRBJ1-5 12 TRBV27 NA
CSARRGYEQYF TGCAGTGCCCGCCGCGGCTACGAGCAGTACTTC NA TRBJ2-7 11 TRBV20-1 NA
CASSRLRESYEQYF TGTGCCAGCAGCCGACTCCGGGAGAGTTACGAGCAGTACTTC NA TRBJ2-7 14 TRBV6-2/TRBV6-3 NA
CASSSGREEQYF TGTGCCAGCAGTAGCGGGAGGGAGGAGCAGTACTTC NA TRBJ2-7 12 TRBV7-6 TRBD2
CASSPSGGQEQNTEAFF TGTGCCAGCAGCCCATCCGGTGGACAGGAGCAGAACACTGAAGCTTTCTTT NA TRBJ1-1 17 TRBV7-9 TRBD1
CASSEGVRDTQYF TGTGCCAGCAGCGAGGGGGTCCGGGATACGCAGTATTTT NA TRBJ2-3 13 TRBV9 NA
CASSQSSVGSRQGRASGRIGEQYF TGCGCCAGCAGTCAATCGAGCGTCGGGTCAAGACAGGGTCGGGCTAGCGGGAGAATAGGCGAGCAGTACTTC NA TRBJ2-7 24 TRBV23-1 TRBD2
CASSEGGRSQQFF TGTGCCAGCAGTGAAGGTGGTCGATCACAGCAGTTCTTC once TRBJ2-1 13 TRBV6-4 NA
CASSLVENGLSDQPQHF TGTGCCAGCAGCTTAGTGGAGAACGGACTATCAGATCAGCCCCAGCATTTT once TRBJ1-5 17 TRBV7-8 NA
CASSYRQRSQYF TGTGCCAGCAGTTATAGGCAGAGGTCCCAGTACTTC once TRBJ2-5 12 TRBV12-3/TRBV12-4 NA
CATSTGGGDRETQYF TGTGCCACCAGCACTGGGGGAGGGGATCGGGAGACCCAGTACTTC once TRBJ2-5 15 TRBV15 TRBD2
CASSPTQQGFGYF TGTGCCAGCAGCCCAACACAACAGGGGTTTGGATACTTC NA TRBJ2-4 13 TRBV7-9 TRBD1
CASSQEGERPLGEAFF TGTGCCAGCAGCCAAGAGGGAGAACGTCCTCTGGGGGAAGCTTTCTTT NA TRBJ1-1 16 TRBV14 NA
CASHPTMNTEAFF TGTGCCTCTCACCCTACTATGAACACTGAAGCTTTCTTT NA TRBJ1-1 13 TRBV10-3 NA
CASLEGGRYNSPLHF TGTGCCAGCCTAGAGGGGGGACGGTATAATTCACCCCTCCACTTT few TRBJ1-6 15 TRBV16 NA
CAVSSADEKLFF TGTGCCGTTTCAAGTGCTGATGAAAAACTGTTTTTT NA TRBJ1-4 12 TRBV10-3 NA
CASSQDNRVQETQYF TGCGCCAGCAGCCAAGATAATAGGGTCCAAGAGACCCAGTACTTC once TRBJ2-5 15 TRBV4-1 NA
CASSRDSNSYNEQFF TGTGCCAGCAGCCGGGACAGTAACTCCTACAATGAGCAGTTCTTC once TRBJ2-1 15 TRBV5-4 TRBD1
CASEEVNTEAFF TGTGCCAGCGAGGAAGTTAACACTGAAGCTTTCTTT NA TRBJ1-1 12 TRBV6-5 NA
CSVFQDPKNTEAFF TGCAGCGTTTTTCAGGACCCGAAGAACACTGAAGCTTTCTTT NA TRBJ1-1 14 TRBV29-1 NA
CASSLDGDQPQHF TGTGCCAGCAGTCTGGACGGGGATCAGCCCCAGCATTTT NA TRBJ1-5 13 TRBV28 NA
CASSLSPGNTEAFF TGCGCCAGCAGCCTTTCCCCAGGTAACACTGAAGCTTTCTTT NA TRBJ1-1 14 TRBV4-1 NA
CASSVTGGGFQETQYF TGTGCCAGCAGCGTAACGGGGGGCGGATTTCAAGAGACCCAGTACTTC NA TRBJ2-5 16 TRBV9 NA
CASSLADGNEQFF TGTGCCAGCAGCTTGGCAGACGGTAATGAGCAGTTCTTC NA TRBJ2-1 13 TRBV5-6 NA
CASSLTRGGNTGELFF TGTGCCAGCAGCCTAACCCGGGGGGGAAACACCGGGGAGCTGTTTTTT once TRBJ2-2 16 TRBV7-9 TRBD2
CASSSRSSNPTF TGTGCCAGCAGCTCCCGAAGCAGTAATCCCACCTTC NA TRBJ1-2 12 TRBV9 NA
CASSLRGKLFF TGTGCCAGCAGCTTAAGGGGGAAACTGTTTTTT few TRBJ1-4 11 TRBV11-2 NA
CASSLEVSGSYRTGELFF TGTGCCAGCAGCTTGGAGGTTAGCGGGAGTTATCGCACCGGGGAGCTGTTTTTT few TRBJ2-2 18 TRBV5-5 TRBD2
CASSLWATNTEAFF TGTGCCAGCAGCTTATGGGCGACGAACACTGAAGCTTTCTTT NA TRBJ1-1 14 TRBV7-9 NA
CASSEVWNEQFF TGTGCCAGCAGTGAAGTCTGGAATGAGCAGTTCTTC NA TRBJ2-1 12 TRBV6-1 NA
CASRRTRSGRDEQFF TGTGCCAGCAGAAGAACCCGTAGCGGGAGGGATGAGCAGTTCTTC NA TRBJ2-1 15 TRBV6-5 TRBD2